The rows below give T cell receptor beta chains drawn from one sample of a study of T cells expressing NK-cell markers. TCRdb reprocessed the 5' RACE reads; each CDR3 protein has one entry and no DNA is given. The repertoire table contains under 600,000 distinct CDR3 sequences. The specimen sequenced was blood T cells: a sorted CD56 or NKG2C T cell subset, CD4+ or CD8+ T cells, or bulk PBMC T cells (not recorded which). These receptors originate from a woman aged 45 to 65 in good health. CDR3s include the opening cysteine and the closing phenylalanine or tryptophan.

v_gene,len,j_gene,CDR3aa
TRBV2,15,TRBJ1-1,CASSGSGGLKTEAFF
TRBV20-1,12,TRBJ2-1,CSARRVRNEQFF
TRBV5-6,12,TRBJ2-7,CASSFPGYEQYF
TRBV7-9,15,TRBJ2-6,CASSFPETGANVLTF
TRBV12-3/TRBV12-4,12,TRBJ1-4,CASMTGIEKLFF
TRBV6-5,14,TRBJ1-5,CASSYNRDWQPQHF
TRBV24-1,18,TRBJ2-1,CATSDRAGGGSSYNEQFF
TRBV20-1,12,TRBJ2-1,CSASRTINEQFF
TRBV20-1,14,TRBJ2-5,CSARDLTGIETQYF
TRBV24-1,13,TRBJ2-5,CATSDGVRKTQYF
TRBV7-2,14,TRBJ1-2,CASSQRVSNYGYTF
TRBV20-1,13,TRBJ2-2,CSLRDSNTGELFF
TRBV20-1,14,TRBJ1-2,CSARDVASSYGYTF
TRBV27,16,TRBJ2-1,CASSLFGQGLGDEQFF
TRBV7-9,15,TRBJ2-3,CASSLVTGRTDTQYF
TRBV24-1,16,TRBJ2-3,CATSDPASGTIDTQYF
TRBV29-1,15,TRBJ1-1,CSVGQGGTGSTEAFF
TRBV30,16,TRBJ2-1,CAWSRSSGQRSNEQFF
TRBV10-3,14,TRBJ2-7,CAISAVNSFYEQYF
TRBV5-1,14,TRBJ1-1,CASSLVGKNTEAFF
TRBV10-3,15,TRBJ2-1,CALSKGTGDNNEQFF
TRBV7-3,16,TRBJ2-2,CASSLLPGTNTGELFF
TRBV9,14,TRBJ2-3,CASSVAPLTDTQYF
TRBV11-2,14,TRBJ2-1,CASSPNRGRGEQFF
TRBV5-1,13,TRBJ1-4,CASSLAVHEKLFF
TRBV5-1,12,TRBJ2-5,CASSQDQRPQYF
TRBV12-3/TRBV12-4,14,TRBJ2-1,CASTAASGASGQFF
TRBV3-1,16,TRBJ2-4,CASIKRSVDWRNIQYF
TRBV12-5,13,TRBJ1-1,CASVGNGVTEAFF
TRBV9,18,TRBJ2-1,CASSVALASGDLSNEQFF
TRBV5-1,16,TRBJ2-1,CASSRGTSGSFNEQFF
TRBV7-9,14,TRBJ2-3,CASSWERSPDTQYF
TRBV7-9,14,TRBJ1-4,CASSPEGANEKLFF
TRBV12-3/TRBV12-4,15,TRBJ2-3,CASSPTGGETDTQYF
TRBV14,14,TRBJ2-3,CASSQALGPDTQYF
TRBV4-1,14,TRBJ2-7,CASSPGQGAQEQYF
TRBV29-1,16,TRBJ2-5,CSVKRTSGSSQETQYF
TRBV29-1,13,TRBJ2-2,CSAGALITGELFF
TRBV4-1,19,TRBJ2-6,CASSPFGGTGSSGANVLTF
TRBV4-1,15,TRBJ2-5,CASSQGSLAKETQYF
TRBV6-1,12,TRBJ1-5,CASKSSNQPQHF
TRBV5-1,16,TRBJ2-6,CASSWGEGSGANVLTF
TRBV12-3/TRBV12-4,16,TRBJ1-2,CASNLSIRGRGNGYTF
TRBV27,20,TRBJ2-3,CASSPDHPGLALSSTDTQYF
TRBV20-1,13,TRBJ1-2,CSARTDRGPGYTF
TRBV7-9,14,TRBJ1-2,CASSPTGPSNGYTF
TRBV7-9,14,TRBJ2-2,CASTLSPAEGELFF
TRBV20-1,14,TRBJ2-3,CSAKTSGIRDTQYF